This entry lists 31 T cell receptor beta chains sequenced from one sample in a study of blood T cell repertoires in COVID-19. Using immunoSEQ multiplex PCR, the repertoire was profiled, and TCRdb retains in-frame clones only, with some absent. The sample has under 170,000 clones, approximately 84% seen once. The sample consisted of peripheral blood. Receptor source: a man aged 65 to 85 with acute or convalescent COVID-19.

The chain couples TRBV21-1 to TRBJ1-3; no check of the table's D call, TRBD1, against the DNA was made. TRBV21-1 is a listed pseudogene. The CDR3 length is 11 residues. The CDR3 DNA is TGTGCCTCCCAGGGGGGAAACACCATATATTTT. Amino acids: CASQGGNTIYF.

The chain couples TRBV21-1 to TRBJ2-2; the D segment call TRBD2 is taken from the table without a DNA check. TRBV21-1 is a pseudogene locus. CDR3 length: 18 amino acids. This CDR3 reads CASSPWRGGSKGTGELFF. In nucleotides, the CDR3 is TGTGCCAGCAGCCCATGGCGGGGGGGAAGTAAGGGAACCGGGGAGCTGTTTTTT.

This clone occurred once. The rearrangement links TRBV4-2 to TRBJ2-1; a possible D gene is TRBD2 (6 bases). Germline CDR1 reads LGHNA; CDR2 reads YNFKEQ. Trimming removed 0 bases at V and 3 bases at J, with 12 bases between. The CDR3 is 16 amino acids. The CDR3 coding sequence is TGTGCCAGCAGCCAAGATCGTATCGGGAGCTACAATGAGCAGTTCTTC. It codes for CASSQDRIGSYNEQFF.

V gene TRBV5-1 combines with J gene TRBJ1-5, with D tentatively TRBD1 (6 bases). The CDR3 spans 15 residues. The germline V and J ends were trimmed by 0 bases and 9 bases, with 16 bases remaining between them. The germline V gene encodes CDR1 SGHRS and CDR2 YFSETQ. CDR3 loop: CASSLDVGGQGPQHF. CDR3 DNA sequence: TGCGCCAGCAGCTTGGACGTCGGGGGGCAGGGGCCCCAGCATTTT.

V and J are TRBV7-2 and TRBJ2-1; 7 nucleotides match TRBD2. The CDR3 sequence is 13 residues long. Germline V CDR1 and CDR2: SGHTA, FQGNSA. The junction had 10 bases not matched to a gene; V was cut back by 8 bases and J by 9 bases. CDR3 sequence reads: CASSAGEVREQFF. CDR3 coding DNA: TGTGCCAGCTCGGCGGGAGAGGTTCGTGAGCAGTTCTTC.

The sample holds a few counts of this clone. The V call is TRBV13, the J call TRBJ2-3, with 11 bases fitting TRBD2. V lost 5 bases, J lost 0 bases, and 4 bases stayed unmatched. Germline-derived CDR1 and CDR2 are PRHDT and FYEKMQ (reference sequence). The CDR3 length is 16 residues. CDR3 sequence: CASSLRLAGSTDTQYF. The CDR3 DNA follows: TGTGCCAGCAGCCTAAGACTAGCGGGGAGCACAGATACGCAGTATTTT.

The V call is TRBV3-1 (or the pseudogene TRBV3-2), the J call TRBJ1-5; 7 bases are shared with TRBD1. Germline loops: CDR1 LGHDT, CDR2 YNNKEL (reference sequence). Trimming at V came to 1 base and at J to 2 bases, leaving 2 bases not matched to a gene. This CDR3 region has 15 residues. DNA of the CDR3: TGTGCCAGCAGCCAAGGAACAGGGGGCAATCAGCCCCAGCATTTT. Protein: CASSQGTGGNQPQHF.

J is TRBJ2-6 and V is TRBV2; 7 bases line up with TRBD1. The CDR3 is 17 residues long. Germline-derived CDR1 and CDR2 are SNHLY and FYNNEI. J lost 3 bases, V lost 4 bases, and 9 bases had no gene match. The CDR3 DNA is TGTGCCAGCAGTGTGGACAGGAGATCCTTTGGGGCCAACGTCCTGACTTTC. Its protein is CASSVDRRSFGANVLTF.

The CDR3 spells CASSLNYGYTF. The CDR3 DNA is TGTGCCAGCTCTTTGAACTATGGCTACACCTTC. The chain carries TRBV6-5 and TRBJ1-2; D is undetermined. The CDR3 runs 11 residues. In germline, CDR1 is MNHEY, CDR2 SVGAGI. Trimming shortened V by 8 bases and J by 2 bases, and 6 bases separated the two germline ends.

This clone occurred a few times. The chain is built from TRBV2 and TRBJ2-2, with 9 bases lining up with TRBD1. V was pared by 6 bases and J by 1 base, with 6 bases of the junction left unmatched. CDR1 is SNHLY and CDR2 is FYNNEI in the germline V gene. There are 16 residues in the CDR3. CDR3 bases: TGTGCCAGCAGCGGTACAGGGGGCGGGAACACCGGGGAGCTGTTTTTT. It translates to CASSGTGGGNTGELFF.

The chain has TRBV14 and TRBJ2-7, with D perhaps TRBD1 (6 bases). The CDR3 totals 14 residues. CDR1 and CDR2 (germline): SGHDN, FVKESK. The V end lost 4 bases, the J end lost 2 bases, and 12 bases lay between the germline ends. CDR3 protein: CASSPWAGAYEQYF. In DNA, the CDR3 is TGTGCCAGCAGCCCCTGGGCAGGGGCCTACGAGCAGTACTTC.

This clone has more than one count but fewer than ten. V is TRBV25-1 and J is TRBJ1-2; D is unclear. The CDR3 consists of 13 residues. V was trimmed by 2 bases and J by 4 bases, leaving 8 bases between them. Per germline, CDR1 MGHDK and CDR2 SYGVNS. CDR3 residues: CASSEGRVYGYTF. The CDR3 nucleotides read TGTGCCAGCAGTGAAGGGCGAGTCTATGGCTACACCTTC.

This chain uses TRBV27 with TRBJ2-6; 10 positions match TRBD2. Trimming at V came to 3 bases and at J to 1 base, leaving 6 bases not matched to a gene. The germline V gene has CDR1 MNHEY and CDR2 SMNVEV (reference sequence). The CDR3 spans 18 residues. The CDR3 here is CASSFLAGGLSGANVLTF. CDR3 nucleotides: TGTGCCAGCAGTTTCTTAGCGGGAGGCCTATCTGGGGCCAACGTCCTGACTTTC.

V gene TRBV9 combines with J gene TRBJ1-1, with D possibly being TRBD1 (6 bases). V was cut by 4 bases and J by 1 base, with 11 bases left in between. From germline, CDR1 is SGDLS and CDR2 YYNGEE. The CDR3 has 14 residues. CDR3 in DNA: TGTGCCAGCAGCCCTGGGGGGGCGAACACTGAAGCTTTCTTT. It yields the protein CASSPGGANTEAFF.

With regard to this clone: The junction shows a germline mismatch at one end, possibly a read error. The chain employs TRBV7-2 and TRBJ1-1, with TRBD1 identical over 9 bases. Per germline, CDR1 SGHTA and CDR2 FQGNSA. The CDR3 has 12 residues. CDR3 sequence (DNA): TGTGCCAGCAGCTGGGGGGGACAGGGTCTCAGTTTT. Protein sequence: CASSWGGQGLSF.

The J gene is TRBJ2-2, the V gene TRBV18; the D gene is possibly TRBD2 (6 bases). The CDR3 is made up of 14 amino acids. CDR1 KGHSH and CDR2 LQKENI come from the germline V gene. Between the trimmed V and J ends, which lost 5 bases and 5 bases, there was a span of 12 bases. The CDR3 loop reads CASSYGRETGELFF. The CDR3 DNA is TGTGCCAGCTCATACGGGAGAGAAACCGGGGAGCTGTTTTTT. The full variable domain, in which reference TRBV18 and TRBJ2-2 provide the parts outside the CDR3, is NAGVMQNPRHLVRRRGQEARLRCSPMKGHSHVYWYRQLPEEGLKFMVYLQKENIIDESGMPKERFSAEFPKEGPSILRIQQVVRGDSAAYFCASSYGRETGELFFGEGSRLTVL.

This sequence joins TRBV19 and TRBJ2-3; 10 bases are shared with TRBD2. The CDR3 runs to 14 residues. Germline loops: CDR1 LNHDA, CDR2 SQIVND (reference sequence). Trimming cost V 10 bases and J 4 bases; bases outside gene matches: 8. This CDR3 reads CATKREGRSDTQYF. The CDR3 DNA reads TGTGCCACCAAGCGGGAGGGCCGTTCAGATACGCAGTATTTT.

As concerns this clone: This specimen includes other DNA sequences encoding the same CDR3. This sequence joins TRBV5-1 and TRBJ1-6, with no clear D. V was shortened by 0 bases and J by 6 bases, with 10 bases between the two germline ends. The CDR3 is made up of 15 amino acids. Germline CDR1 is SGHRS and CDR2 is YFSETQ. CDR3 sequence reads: CASSLEAGGNSPLHF. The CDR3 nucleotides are TGCGCCAGCAGCTTGGAAGCAGGAGGTAATTCACCCCTCCACTTT.

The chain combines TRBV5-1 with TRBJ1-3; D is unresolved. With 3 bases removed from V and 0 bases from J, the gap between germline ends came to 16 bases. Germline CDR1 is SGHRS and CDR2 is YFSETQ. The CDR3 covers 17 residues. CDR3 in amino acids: CASSSGGSVSSGNTIYF. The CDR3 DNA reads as TGCGCCAGCAGCTCGGGAGGGTCTGTGAGCTCTGGAAACACCATATATTTT.

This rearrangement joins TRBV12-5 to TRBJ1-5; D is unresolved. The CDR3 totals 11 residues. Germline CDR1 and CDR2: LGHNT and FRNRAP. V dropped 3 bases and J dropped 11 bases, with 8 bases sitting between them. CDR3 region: CASGFQSAQHF. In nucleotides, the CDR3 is TGTGCTAGTGGTTTCCAATCAGCCCAGCATTTT.

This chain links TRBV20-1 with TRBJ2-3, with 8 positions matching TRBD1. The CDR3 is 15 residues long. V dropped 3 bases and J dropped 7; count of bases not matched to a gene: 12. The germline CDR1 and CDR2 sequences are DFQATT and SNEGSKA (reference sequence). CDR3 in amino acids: CSASSGQDPLYTQYF. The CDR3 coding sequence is TGCAGTGCTAGTTCGGGACAGGACCCTTTATATACGCAGTATTTT.

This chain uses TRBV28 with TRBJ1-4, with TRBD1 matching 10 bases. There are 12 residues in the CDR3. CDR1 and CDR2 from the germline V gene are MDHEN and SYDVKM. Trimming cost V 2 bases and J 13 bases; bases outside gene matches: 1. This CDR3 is CASSLRDRGLFF. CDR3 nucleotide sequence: TGTGCCAGCAGTTTACGGGACAGGGGACTGTTTTTT.

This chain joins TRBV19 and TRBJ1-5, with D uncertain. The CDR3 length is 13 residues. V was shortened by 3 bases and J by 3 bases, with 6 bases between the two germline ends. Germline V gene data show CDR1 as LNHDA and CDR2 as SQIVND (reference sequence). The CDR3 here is CASSMGLNQPQHF. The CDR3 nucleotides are TGTGCCAGTAGTATGGGCCTCAATCAGCCCCAGCATTTT.

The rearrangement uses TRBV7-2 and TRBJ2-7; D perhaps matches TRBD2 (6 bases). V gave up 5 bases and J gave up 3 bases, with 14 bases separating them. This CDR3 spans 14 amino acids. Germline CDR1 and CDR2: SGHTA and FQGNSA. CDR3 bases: TGTGCCAGCAGCCTCCAAGCGGGCTACTACGAGCAGTACTTC. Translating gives CASSLQAGYYEQYF.

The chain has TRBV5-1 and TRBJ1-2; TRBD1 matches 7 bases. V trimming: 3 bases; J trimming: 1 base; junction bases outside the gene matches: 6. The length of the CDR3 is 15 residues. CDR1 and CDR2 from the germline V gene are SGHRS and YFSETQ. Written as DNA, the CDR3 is TGCGCCAGCAGCTACACAGGGGCGGATAACTATGGCTACACCTTC. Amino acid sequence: CASSYTGADNYGYTF.

The CDR3 region is CASSPTGDSREQYF. In DNA form, the CDR3 reads TGTGCCAGCAGTCCGACAGGGGACTCTAGAGAGCAGTACTTC. The V call is TRBV28, the J call TRBJ2-7; 8 nucleotides line up with TRBD1. V was clipped by 5 bases and J by 7 bases; unmatched bases: 10. Germline CDR1 and CDR2: MDHEN and SYDVKM. The CDR3 is 14 amino acids.

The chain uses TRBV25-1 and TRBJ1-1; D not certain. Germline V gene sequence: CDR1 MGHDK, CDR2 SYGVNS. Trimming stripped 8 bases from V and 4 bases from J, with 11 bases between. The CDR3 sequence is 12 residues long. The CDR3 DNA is TGTGCCAGCGGGCCGCTGGGCACTGAAGCTTTCTTT. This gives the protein CASGPLGTEAFF.

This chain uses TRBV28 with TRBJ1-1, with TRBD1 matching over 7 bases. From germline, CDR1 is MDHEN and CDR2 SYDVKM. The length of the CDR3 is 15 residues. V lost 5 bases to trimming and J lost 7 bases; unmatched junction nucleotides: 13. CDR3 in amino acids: CASSPEDRRKYEAFF. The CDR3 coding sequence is TGTGCCAGCAGTCCCGAGGACAGGCGGAAATATGAAGCTTTCTTT.

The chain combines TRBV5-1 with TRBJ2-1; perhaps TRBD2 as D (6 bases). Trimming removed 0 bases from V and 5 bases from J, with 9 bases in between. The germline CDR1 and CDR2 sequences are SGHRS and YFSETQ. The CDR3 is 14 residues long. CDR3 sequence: CASSLELADNEQFF. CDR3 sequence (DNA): TGCGCCAGCAGCTTGGAACTAGCAGACAATGAGCAGTTCTTC.

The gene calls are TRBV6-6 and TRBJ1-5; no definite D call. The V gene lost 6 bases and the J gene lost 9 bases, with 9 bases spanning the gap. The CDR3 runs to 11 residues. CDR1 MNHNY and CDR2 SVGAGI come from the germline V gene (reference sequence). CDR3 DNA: TGTGCCAGCAGCTTCCGGGGGCCCCAGCATTTT. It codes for CASSFRGPQHF.

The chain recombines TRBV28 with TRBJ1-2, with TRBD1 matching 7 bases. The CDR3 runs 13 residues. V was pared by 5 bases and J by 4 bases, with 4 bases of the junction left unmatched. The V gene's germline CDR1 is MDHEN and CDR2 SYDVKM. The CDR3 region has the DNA TGTGCCAGCAGTCCCGGACAGGTCTATGGCTACACCTTC. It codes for CASSPGQVYGYTF.